One and the same sample provided the 18 T cell receptor beta chains below, sequenced in a study of blood T cell repertoires in COVID-19. TCRdb's table, derived via immunoSEQ multiplex PCR, lists solely in-frame clones and lacks some. The profile covers roughly 14,000 clones, with roughly 92% appearing a single time and less than 10% taken by the ten largest. Sequencing was done on a sample of peripheral blood. Receptors were obtained from a human donor with active COVID-19. The donor label of this sample is uncertain.

The V call is TRBV9, the J call TRBJ2-5, with 9 positions matching TRBD2. This CDR3 spans 15 amino acids. J lost 2 bases, V lost 6 bases, and 8 bases had no gene match. In germline, CDR1 is SGDLS, CDR2 YYNGEE. The CDR3 protein is CASTQWAGGQETQYF. Written as DNA, the CDR3 is TGTGCCAGCACCCAGTGGGCGGGGGGGCAAGAGACCCAGTACTTC.

The chain joins TRBV27 to TRBJ1-6; no reliable D call. V was trimmed by 5 bases and J by 3 bases, leaving 14 bases between them. CDR3 length: 16 residues. In germline, CDR1 is MNHEY, CDR2 SMNVEV (reference sequence). The CDR3 spells CASSGAGRYYNSPLHF. DNA for the CDR3: TGTGCCAGCAGTGGCGCGGGTCGTTACTATAATTCACCCCTCCACTTT.

The chain couples TRBV3-1 (or the pseudogene TRBV3-2) to TRBJ2-7; 10 bases match TRBD2. The CDR3 loop spans 15 amino acids. The ends lost 4 bases at V and 4 bases at J; junction bases unmatched: 7. Germline CDR1 is LGHDT and CDR2 is YNNKEL (reference sequence). In DNA form, the CDR3 reads TGTGCCAGCAGCCGCGTAGCGGGGGGCAGGTACGAGCAGTACTTC. This codes for CASSRVAGGRYEQYF.

The genes are TRBV7-2 and TRBJ1-4; D gene ambiguous. This CDR3 comprises 15 residues. Germline V gene data show CDR1 as SGHTA and CDR2 as FQGNSA. Deletions cut 2 bases from V and 8 bases from J, with 15 bases between. CDR3 bases: TGTGCCAGCAGCTTAAGTCTCCAGGCTGACGAAAAACTGTTTTTT. The encoded protein is CASSLSLQADEKLFF.

The rearrangement uses TRBV7-2 and TRBJ2-5; 10 nucleotides line up with TRBD1. This CDR3 is 15 amino acids long. V dropped 5 bases and J dropped 5; count of bases not matched to a gene: 8. Looked up from germline, CDR1 is SGHTA and CDR2 is FQGNSA. CDR3 loop: CASSPQDRGLETQYF. CDR3 nucleotide sequence: TGTGCCAGCAGCCCTCAAGACAGGGGGCTGGAGACCCAGTACTTC.

The J gene is TRBJ2-7, the V gene TRBV25-1; tentative D call: TRBD2 (7 bases). Between the trimmed V and J ends, which lost 1 base and 4 bases, there was a span of 11 bases. Germline V CDR1 and CDR2: MGHDK, SYGVNS. This CDR3 has 14 residues. The CDR3 spells CASSESGGRYEQYF. In DNA, the CDR3 is TGTGCCAGCAGTGAATCGGGGGGCAGGTACGAGCAGTACTTC.

The table lists this clone with a count of one. This sequence joins TRBV5-4 and TRBJ2-5; 7 nucleotides align to TRBD2. Trimming removed 3 bases from V and 1 base from J; junction bases left unmatched: 3. Per germline, CDR1 SGHNT and CDR2 YYREEE (reference sequence). The CDR3 is 14 residues long. The CDR3 bases are TGTGCCAGCAGCTCGGGACTACGCCAAGAGACCCAGTACTTC. It is translated as CASSSGLRQETQYF. Full variable domain (missing parts from reference TRBV5-4 and TRBJ2-5): ETGVTQSPTHLIKTRGQQVTLRCSSQSGHNTVSWYQQALGQGPQFIFQYYREEENGRGNFPPRFSGLQFPNYSSELNVNALELDDSALYLCASSSGLRQETQYFGPGTRLLVL.

This clone came up a few times. The gene calls are TRBV7-9 and TRBJ2-7, with D unresolved. This CDR3 region has 12 residues. Germline V CDR1 and CDR2: SEHNR, FQNEAQ (reference sequence). The V and J ends lost 3 bases and 6 bases respectively, with 9 bases between them. CDR3 protein: CASSLGDTEQYF. CDR3 nucleotides: TGTGCCAGCAGCTTGGGCGACACCGAGCAGTACTTC. The variable domain in full, with the rest retrieved from reference TRBV7-9 and TRBJ2-7, is DTGVSQNPRHKITKRGQNVTFRCDPISEHNRLYWYRQTLGQGPEFLTYFQNEAQLEKSRLLSDRFSAERPKGSFSTLEIQRTEQGDSAMYLCASSLGDTEQYFGPGTRLTVT.

This clone was picked up one time. The chain carries TRBV6-2 or TRBV6-3 and TRBJ1-6; the match to TRBD1 covers 7 bases. This CDR3 is built from 15 residues. V dropped 6 bases and J dropped 7; count of bases not matched to a gene: 9. The germline CDR1 and CDR2 sequences are MNHEY and SVGEGT. The CDR3 reads CASSPGDRVNSPLHF. CDR3 coding DNA: TGTGCCAGCAGCCCGGGGGACAGAGTAAATTCACCCCTCCACTTT.

CDR3 nucleotide sequence: TGTGCCAGCTCACAACTTATGTCTAGCACAGATACGCAGTATTTT. Encoded protein: CASSQLMSSTDTQYF. The J gene is TRBJ2-3, the V gene TRBV18; D uncertain. The CDR3 is 15 amino acids. Germline V gives CDR1 KGHSH, CDR2 LQKENI. V shed 4 bases and J shed 0 bases, with 11 bases lying between them.

This chain connects TRBV6-4 to TRBJ1-6; D may be TRBD1 (5 bases). The CDR3 totals 14 residues. V lost 2 bases and J 6 bases, leaving 8 bases between the germline ends. Germline CDR1 is MRHNA and CDR2 is SNTAGT. CDR3 protein: CASSDRGGNSPLHF. CDR3 DNA: TGTGCCAGCAGTGACCGCGGGGGTAATTCACCCCTCCACTTT.

This clone was observed a handful of times. This chain uses TRBV28 with TRBJ2-7, with D tentatively TRBD2 (5 bases). The V gene's germline CDR1 is MDHEN and CDR2 SYDVKM. The V end lost 3 bases, the J end lost 7 bases, and 22 bases lay between the germline ends. CDR3 size: 16 residues. The CDR3 DNA follows: TGTGCCAGCAGTTTCCCAAAGCCGGGCAAACCGGGGGAGCAGTACTTC. This sequence encodes CASSFPKPGKPGEQYF.

V is TRBV6-2 or TRBV6-3 and J is TRBJ2-4; a weak D match, TRBD2 (6 bases). Germline CDR1 is MNHEY and CDR2 is SVGEGT. The V and J ends lost 2 bases and 13 bases respectively, with 9 bases between them. The CDR3 contains 11 residues. The CDR3 is CASSYAGNQYF. Here the CDR3 DNA reads TGTGCCAGCAGTTACGCGGGGAACCAGTACTTC.

This clone has a single count. This chain uses TRBV11-2 with TRBJ2-2; 13 bases agree with TRBD2. The V segment lost 1 base and the J segment 10 bases; nucleotides outside the gene matches: 3. The germline V gene has CDR1 SGHAT and CDR2 FQNNGV. The CDR3 is 15 amino acids. CDR3 bases: TGTGCCAGCAGCTTAGGGACTAGCGGGAGCGTGGAGCTGTTTTTT. It specifies CASSLGTSGSVELFF.

The chain uses TRBV5-6 and TRBJ1-5; tentatively, D is TRBD1 (5 bases). V was cut by 2 bases and J by 2 bases, with 14 bases left in between. This CDR3 spans 16 amino acids. CDR1 and CDR2 from the germline V gene are SGHDT and YYEEEE. Here the CDR3 DNA reads TGTGCCAGCAGCTTCCGGGGGGGAGGGCGCAATCAGCCCCAGCATTTT. This translates into CASSFRGGGRNQPQHF.

The chain couples TRBV10-1 to TRBJ1-2; possible D gene TRBD1, 5 bases. The CDR3 length is 14 residues. Trimming cost V 0 bases and J 4 bases, with 9 bases left between them. Germline CDR1 is WNHNN and CDR2 is SYGVQD (reference sequence). In DNA form, the CDR3 reads TGCGCCAGCAGTGAGTCGGGGGAGGGCTATGGCTACACCTTC. This codes for CASSESGEGYGYTF.

The chain carries TRBV2 and TRBJ1-5; D might be TRBD1 (6 bases). CDR3 size: 14 residues. Per the germline V gene, CDR1 is SNHLY and CDR2 is FYNNEI. Between the trimmed V and J ends, which lost 4 bases and 6 bases, there was a span of 13 bases. Written as DNA, the CDR3 is TGTGCCAGCAGTGCGACAGGAGAGTTTCAGCCCCAGCATTTT. Translated, it gives CASSATGEFQPQHF. Based on the CDR3 plus reference TRBV2 and TRBJ1-5, the full variable domain is EPEVTQTPSHQVTQMGQEVILRCVPISNHLYFYWYRQILGQKVEFLVSFYNNEISEKSEIFDDQFSVERPDGSNFTLKIRSTKLEDSAMYFCASSATGEFQPQHFGDGTRLSIL.

V gene TRBV7-9 combines with J gene TRBJ1-5, with TRBD1 matching 8 bases. This CDR3 has 16 residues. The ends lost 5 bases at V and 3 bases at J; junction bases unmatched: 9. Germline loops: CDR1 SEHNR, CDR2 FQNEAQ (reference sequence). The CDR3 region is CASSTGRTGHNQPQHF. Written as DNA, the CDR3 is TGTGCCAGCAGCACCGGACGGACAGGGCACAATCAGCCCCAGCATTTT.